The next 29 T cell receptor beta chains were all read from a single sample in a study of a mutant IDH1 vaccine in newly diagnosed glioma. As to time point: week 23, last vaccination. Vaccine doses each comprised 300 ug of mutant IDH1 20-mer peptide, with topical imiquimod. What these receptors recognize is not known. The repertoire was sequenced with immunoSEQ multiplex PCR; TCRdb's copy has only in-frame clones and lacks some. This sample yields around 55,000 clones, of which 75% to 90% are seen a single time; approximately 6.2% belongs to the top ten. The sequences come from PBMCs, collected from a glioma patient whose treatment included an IDH1 peptide vaccine. The receptors stem from a middle-aged man with glioma.

This CDR3 is CASTDRANEQFF. The CDR3 region has the DNA TGTGCCAGTACAGACAGGGCCAATGAGCAGTTCTTC. This rearrangement joins TRBV19 to TRBJ2-1, with 7 nucleotides matching TRBD1. CDR1 is LNHDA and CDR2 is SQIVND in the germline V gene (reference sequence). Trimming removed 7 bases from V and 6 bases from J; junction bases left unmatched: 3. CDR3 length equals 12 residues.

The genes are TRBV6-5 and TRBJ2-3; D might be TRBD2 (6 bases). V lost 8 bases and J lost 4, with 19 bases in between. Per germline, CDR1 MNHEY and CDR2 SVGAGI. The CDR3 extends over 15 amino acids. The CDR3 loop is CASAGFVGWPDTQYF. DNA of the CDR3: TGTGCCAGCGCGGGGTTCGTTGGTTGGCCAGATACGCAGTATTTT.

The gene calls are TRBV6-5 and TRBJ2-7; D is undetermined. The CDR3 extends over 12 amino acids. The V end lost 6 bases, the J end lost 6 bases, and 12 bases lay between the germline ends. Germline V CDR1 and CDR2: MNHEY, SVGAGI. As DNA, the CDR3 is TGTGCCAGCAGCTTTTCATCGGGCGAGCAGTACTTC. Amino acids: CASSFSSGEQYF.

The genes are TRBV19 and TRBJ2-7; D gene ambiguous. The germline V gene has CDR1 LNHDA and CDR2 SQIVND (reference sequence). This CDR3 has 13 amino acids. V was clipped by 3 bases and J by 5 bases, with 11 bases between them. CDR3 loop: CASSIPPHNEQYF. DNA of the CDR3: TGTGCCAGTAGTATTCCCCCCCATAACGAGCAGTACTTC.

In its sample, this clone was seen a few times. V and J are TRBV29-1 and TRBJ2-7; 8 bases line up with TRBD1. This CDR3 contains 12 residues. Germline assignment: CDR1 SQVTM and CDR2 ANQGSEA. The trim removed 7 bases at V and 6 bases at J, leaving 8 bases unmatched. This chain's CDR3 is CSARTGPGEQYF. The DNA for the CDR3 is TGCAGCGCCCGGACAGGGCCGGGCGAGCAGTACTTC.

This clone is medium-sized (0.01 to 0.1%) by share. CDR3 in DNA: TGTGCCAGCAGTTATTTGGCGAACACTGAAGCTTTCTTT. It codes for CASSYLANTEAFF. V is TRBV6-5 and J is TRBJ1-1, with unresolved D. Germline V gene data show CDR1 as MNHEY and CDR2 as SVGAGI. Trimming removed 3 bases at V and 1 base at J, with 6 bases between. This CDR3 region has 13 residues.

The genes are TRBV7-9 and TRBJ2-7; 8 nucleotides agree with TRBD1. The V gene's germline CDR1 is SEHNR and CDR2 FQNEAQ (reference sequence). The trim removed 3 bases at V and 5 bases at J, leaving 9 bases unmatched. The CDR3 is 15 amino acids. CDR3 region: CASSFWRTGKDEQYF. The CDR3 nucleotides are TGTGCCAGCAGCTTTTGGCGGACAGGGAAGGACGAGCAGTACTTC.

The J gene is TRBJ1-2, the V gene TRBV7-8; 9 bases map to TRBD1. Germline V CDR1 and CDR2: SGHVS, FQNEAQ. V was pared by 1 base and J by 6 bases, with 3 bases of the junction left unmatched. The CDR3 consists of 14 residues. CDR3 residues: CASSLGDRADGYTF. CDR3 sequence (DNA): TGTGCCAGCAGCTTAGGGGACAGGGCTGATGGCTACACCTTC.

This CDR3 is CASRLVGGNTIYF. The CDR3 bases are TGCGCCAGCAGGCTGGTGGGGGGAAACACCATATATTTT. This chain uses TRBV5-1 with TRBJ1-3; D remains ambiguous. The CDR3 has 13 residues. Germline assignment: CDR1 SGHRS and CDR2 YFSETQ. V lost 5 bases to trimming and J lost 4 bases, with 10 bases between them. Full variable domain (missing parts from reference TRBV5-1 and TRBJ1-3): KAGVTQTPRYLIKTRGQQVTLSCSPISGHRSVSWYQQTPGQGLQFLFEYFSETQRNKGNFPGRFSGRQFSNSRSEMNVSTLELGDSALYLCASRLVGGNTIYFGEGSWLTVV.

This clone was seen a single time. The V gene is TRBV5-1, the J gene TRBJ2-5; D is possibly TRBD1 (5 bases). Between the trimmed V and J ends, which lost 5 bases and 4 bases, there was a span of 18 bases. Germline V lookup: CDR1 SGHRS, CDR2 YFSETQ. The CDR3 totals 15 residues. The CDR3 DNA reads as TGCGCCAGCAGTTCCCAAGGGGCGCTCCGAGAGACCCAGTACTTC. It codes for CASSSQGALRETQYF.

This clone was seen a few times. The rearrangement uses TRBV2 and TRBJ2-7; perhaps TRBD2 as D (5 bases). This CDR3 is built from 14 residues. The V and J ends lost 1 base and 2 bases respectively, with 9 bases between them. CDR1 is SNHLY and CDR2 is FYNNEI in the germline V gene. CDR3 sequence reads: CASSEDRGTYEQYF. The DNA for the CDR3 is TGTGCCAGCAGTGAAGACCGGGGAACCTACGAGCAGTACTTC.

The gene calls are TRBV5-1 and TRBJ2-2, with 7 positions matching TRBD1. CDR1 SGHRS and CDR2 YFSETQ come from the germline V gene. This CDR3 region has 15 residues. J gave up 3 bases and V 3 bases, and 5 bases lay outside the gene matches. The CDR3 nucleotides are TGCGCCAGCAGCTCACAGGGGTCAGACACCGGGGAGCTGTTTTTT. This sequence encodes CASSSQGSDTGELFF.

The genes are TRBV5-6 and TRBJ1-4, with D unclear. The CDR3 has 14 amino acids. Trimming shortened V by 2 bases and J by 8 bases, and 13 bases separated the two germline ends. The germline V gene encodes CDR1 SGHDT and CDR2 YYEEEE. This CDR3 reads CASSFRLSGEKLFF. CDR3 DNA sequence: TGTGCCAGCAGCTTCCGACTGAGTGGGGAAAAACTGTTTTTT.

The chain combines TRBV6-1 with TRBJ1-2, with 8 positions matching TRBD1. Unmatched junction bases numbered 5, after V lost 0 bases and J lost 5 bases. The CDR3 has 15 residues. Germline CDR1 is MNHNS and CDR2 is SASEGT. CDR3 nucleotides: TGTGCCAGCAGTGAAGCCGGGACAGGACTTTATGGCTACACCTTC. Amino acids: CASSEAGTGLYGYTF.

V usage is TRBV6-6 and J usage is TRBJ2-1; 8 positions agree with TRBD2. Per the germline V gene, CDR1 is MNHNY and CDR2 is SVGAGI (reference sequence). The CDR3 loop spans 14 amino acids. The ends lost 5 bases at V and 6 bases at J; junction bases unmatched: 6. CDR3 DNA sequence: TGTGCCAGCAGTCGGACTAGCAACCCCAATGAGCAGTTCTTC. Protein sequence: CASSRTSNPNEQFF.

This clone appeared a few times. The chain has TRBV9 and TRBJ2-2; the match to TRBD1 covers 8 bases. CDR3 length: 17 residues. Germline trimming cut 0 bases from V and 4 bases from J; bases unmatched to any gene: 8. Germline loops: CDR1 SGDLS, CDR2 YYNGEE. The CDR3 protein is CASSVARQGIFTGELFF. The CDR3 DNA is TGTGCCAGCAGCGTAGCGAGACAGGGGATTTTCACCGGGGAGCTGTTTTTT.

DNA for the CDR3: TGTGCCACCAGCAGCGGGGAGGGGGCGTTTAGTGAAAAACTGTTTTTT. Translated, it gives CATSSGEGAFSEKLFF. The V and J genes are TRBV15 and TRBJ1-4; 7 nucleotides align to TRBD1. CDR3 length: 16 residues. With 3 bases clipped from V and 7 bases from J, the junction kept 11 bases outside the gene matches. Germline V gene data show CDR1 as LNHNV and CDR2 as YYDKDF (reference sequence). Based on the CDR3 plus reference TRBV15 and TRBJ1-4, the full variable domain is DAMVIQNPRYQVTQFGKPVTLSCSQTLNHNVMYWYQQKSSQAPKLLFHYYDKDFNNEADTPDNFQSRRPNTSFCFLDIRSPGLGDTAMYLCATSSGEGAFSEKLFFGSGTQLSVL.

The rearrangement uses TRBV18 and TRBJ2-5, with 12 bases lining up with TRBD2. This CDR3 contains 16 residues. V shed 2 bases, J shed 5 bases, and the junction held 6 bases outside the gene matches. CDR1 is KGHSH, CDR2 LQKENI, per germline. The CDR3 loop is CASSPASGGARETQYF. CDR3 DNA sequence: TGTGCCAGCTCACCAGCTAGCGGGGGGGCTCGCGAGACCCAGTACTTC.

The rearrangement links TRBV7-9 to TRBJ2-3, with unresolved D. The CDR3 runs 13 residues. From germline, CDR1 is SEHNR and CDR2 FQNEAQ (reference sequence). The V end lost 4 bases, the J end lost 1 base, and 6 bases lay between the germline ends. The chain's CDR3 is CASSSAGTDTQYF. The DNA for the CDR3 is TGTGCCAGCAGCTCGGCGGGCACAGATACGCAGTATTTT.

V is TRBV19 and J is TRBJ2-7, with a tentative D call TRBD1 (5 bases). The CDR3 is 13 residues long. V lost 7 bases to trimming and J lost 0 bases, with 10 bases between them. Germline V gene lookup returns CDR1 LNHDA and CDR2 SQIVND (reference sequence). The CDR3 region has the DNA TGTGCCAGTAAGGACATACTCTCCTACGAGCAGTACTTC. This translates into CASKDILSYEQYF.

This rearrangement joins TRBV29-1 to TRBJ2-1, with TRBD2 as a possible D gene (7 bases). This CDR3 is 15 amino acids long. Germline lookup yields CDR1 SQVTM and CDR2 ANQGSEA. Trimming cost V 6 bases and J 1 base, with 16 bases left between them. The CDR3 region has the DNA TGCAGCGTACCTTCTAGGGGGGGATCCTACAATGAGCAGTTCTTC. This gives the protein CSVPSRGGSYNEQFF.

This rearrangement joins TRBV1 to TRBJ1-5. TRBV1 is flagged as a pseudogene. This CDR3 spans 11 amino acids. The CDR3 loop is CTSSQVQPQHF. The CDR3 DNA sequence: TGCACCAGCAGCCAAGTTCAGCCCCAGCATTTT.

This rearrangement joins TRBV29-1 to TRBJ1-2; no clear D. There are 15 residues in the CDR3. V was cut by 3 bases and J by 3 bases, with 17 bases left in between. Germline lookup yields CDR1 SQVTM and CDR2 ANQGSEA. The chain's CDR3 is CSVERAAEGDYGYTF. The DNA of the CDR3 is TGCAGCGTTGAGAGGGCAGCGGAGGGAGACTATGGCTACACCTTC.

The V call is TRBV7-7, the J call TRBJ2-2; a weak D match, TRBD2 (6 bases). Germline assignment: CDR1 SSHAT and CDR2 FNYEAQ (reference sequence). V dropped 5 bases and J dropped 1 base, with 14 bases sitting between them. There are 16 residues in the CDR3. The CDR3 is CASSPRIGGNTGELFF. The CDR3 region has the DNA TGTGCCAGCAGCCCGAGGATCGGGGGGAACACCGGGGAGCTGTTTTTT.

The chain combines TRBV15 with TRBJ1-3; D is unresolved. Germline values: CDR1 LNHNV, CDR2 YYDKDF (reference sequence). CDR3 size: 14 residues. V was clipped by 3 bases and J by 0 bases, with 6 bases between them. The CDR3 loop is CATSSLSSGNTIYF. Written as DNA, the CDR3 is TGTGCCACCAGCAGTTTGAGCTCTGGAAACACCATATATTTT.

The chain uses TRBV29-1 and TRBJ2-6, with D possibly being TRBD2 (5 bases). The CDR3 length is 17 residues. V dropped 4 bases and J dropped 1 base, with 17 bases sitting between them. CDR1 and CDR2 from the germline V gene are SQVTM and ANQGSEA. The CDR3: CSVVVWAPGSGANVLTF. The CDR3 coding sequence is TGCAGCGTTGTGGTGTGGGCCCCGGGATCTGGGGCCAACGTCCTGACTTTC.

The table lists this clone with a few counts. This chain joins TRBV11-1 and TRBJ2-7; 11 nucleotides agree with TRBD2. The germline CDR1 and CDR2 sequences are SGHAT and FQDESV (reference sequence). V shed 5 bases and J 2 bases; nucleotides not matched to a gene: 5. The CDR3 is made up of 15 amino acids. This CDR3 reads CASSPTSGVTYEQYF. Here the CDR3 DNA reads TGTGCCAGCAGCCCGACTAGCGGGGTAACCTACGAGCAGTACTTC.

This chain joins TRBV5-6 and TRBJ1-3, with D uncertain. The germline V and J ends were trimmed by 0 bases and 3 bases, with 1 base remaining between them. CDR1 and CDR2 from the germline V gene are SGHDT and YYEEEE. This CDR3 has 12 residues. CDR3 region: CASSLGGNTIYF. The DNA for the CDR3 is TGTGCCAGCAGCTTGGGTGGAAACACCATATATTTT.

The chain is built from TRBV9 and TRBJ2-2; D gene unclear. CDR3 length: 16 residues. From germline, CDR1 is SGDLS and CDR2 YYNGEE. V was shortened by 0 bases and J by 0 bases, with 9 bases between the two germline ends. DNA for the CDR3: TGTGCCAGCAGCGTAGACCCTACAACGAACACCGGGGAGCTGTTTTTT. Translated: CASSVDPTTNTGELFF.